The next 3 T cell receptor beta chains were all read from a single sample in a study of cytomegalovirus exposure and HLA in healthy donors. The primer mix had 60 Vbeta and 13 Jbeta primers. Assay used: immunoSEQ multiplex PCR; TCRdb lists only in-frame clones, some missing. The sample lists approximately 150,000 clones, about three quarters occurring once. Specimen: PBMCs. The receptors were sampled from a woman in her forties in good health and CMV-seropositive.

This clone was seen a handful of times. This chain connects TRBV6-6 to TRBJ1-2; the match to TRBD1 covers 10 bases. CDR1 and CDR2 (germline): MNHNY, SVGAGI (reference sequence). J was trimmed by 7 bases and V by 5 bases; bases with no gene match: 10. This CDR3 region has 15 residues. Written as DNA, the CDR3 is TGTGCCAGCAGTGACCGGGACAGGGGCCCTCCTGGCTACACCTTC. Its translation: CASSDRDRGPPGYTF.

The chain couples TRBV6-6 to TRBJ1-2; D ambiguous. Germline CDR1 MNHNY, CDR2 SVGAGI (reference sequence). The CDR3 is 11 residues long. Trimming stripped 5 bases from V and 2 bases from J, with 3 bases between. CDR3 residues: CASSGNYGYTF. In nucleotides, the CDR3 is TGTGCCAGCAGTGGCAACTATGGCTACACCTTC.

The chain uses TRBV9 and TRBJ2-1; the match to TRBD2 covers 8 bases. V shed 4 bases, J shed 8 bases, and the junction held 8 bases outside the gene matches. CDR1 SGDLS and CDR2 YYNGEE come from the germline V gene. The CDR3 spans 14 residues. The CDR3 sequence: CASSRGERGHEQFF. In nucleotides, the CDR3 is TGTGCCAGCAGCCGGGGGGAGCGGGGGCATGAGCAGTTCTTC.